Given below is one T cell receptor (beta chain) in context. Profiled with immunoSEQ multiplex PCR; TCRdb holds only in-frame clones, not every one. The sample holds approximately 170,000 clones, approximately 86% seen once. This entry comes from a study of blood T cell repertoires in COVID-19. Across the study: Whether acute or convalescent, the COVID-19 samples came from the United States, Italy and Spain.

This CDR3 has 15 residues. With 0 bases removed from V and 4 bases from J, the gap between germline ends came to 12 bases. Germline V gives CDR1 LGHDT, CDR2 YNNKEL (reference sequence). Sequencing was performed on peripheral blood. The genes are TRBV3-1 (or the pseudogene TRBV3-2) and TRBJ1-2; a possible D gene is TRBD1 (6 bases). This TCR was sampled from an elderly woman with COVID-19, enrolled during active disease. The CDR3 coding sequence is TGTGCCAGCAGCCAAGAGGGGGCGCGATTCTATGGCTACACCTTC. It encodes CASSQEGARFYGYTF.